Below are 29 T cell receptor beta chains sequenced from a single sample in a study of blood T cell repertoires in COVID-19. Assay: immunoSEQ multiplex PCR; the TCRdb copy retains only in-frame clones and omits some. In the table there are some 130,000 clones, more than 90% of which are singletons. Material: peripheral blood. These receptors were taken from a man aged 45-65 years with active COVID-19.

This rearrangement joins TRBV11-3 to TRBJ2-1; 10 bases align to TRBD2. Germline V lookup: CDR1 SGHNT, CDR2 YENEEA. The CDR3 is 19 amino acids. Trimming took 5 bases from V and 3 from J; bases not matched to a gene: 16. The CDR3 is CASSLQGRASGRIYNEQFF. The CDR3 DNA reads as TGTGCCAGCAGCCTCCAGGGGAGGGCTAGCGGGAGAATCTACAATGAGCAGTTCTTC.

This rearrangement joins TRBV5-5 to TRBJ2-5; 15 bases are a match to TRBD2. Germline V gene sequence: CDR1 SGHKS, CDR2 YYEKEE (reference sequence). The CDR3 totals 18 residues. Trimming took 4 bases from V and 2 from J; bases not matched to a gene: 9. The CDR3 region has the DNA TGTGCCAGCAGCCCCGGACTAGCGGGAGGGGGGGGGCAAGAGACCCAGTACTTC. It encodes CASSPGLAGGGGQETQYF.

The chain combines TRBV15 with TRBJ1-5; D remains ambiguous. V was pared by 1 base and J by 5 bases, with 9 bases between. The CDR3 has 14 amino acids. CDR1 is LNHNV, CDR2 YYDKDF, per germline (reference sequence). The CDR3 is CATSRVSGDQPQHF. CDR3 bases: TGTGCCACCAGCAGAGTCTCCGGGGATCAGCCCCAGCATTTT.

The V call is TRBV5-5, the J call TRBJ1-1; 11 nucleotides agree with TRBD1. The CDR3 runs 18 residues. The V and J ends lost 5 bases and 3 bases, in that order; junction bases with no gene match: 15. Germline V gives CDR1 SGHKS, CDR2 YYEKEE (reference sequence). CDR3 residues: CASSIRSGQGAKYTEAFF. The CDR3 bases are TGTGCCAGCAGTATCCGCTCCGGACAGGGGGCGAAGTACACTGAAGCTTTCTTT.

The V gene is TRBV7-9, the J gene TRBJ2-7, with 8 bases fitting TRBD1. From germline, CDR1 is SEHNR and CDR2 FQNEAQ (reference sequence). This CDR3 is 15 amino acids long. Trimming removed 2 bases from V and 2 bases from J; junction bases left unmatched: 5. CDR3 nucleotides: TGTGCCAGCAGCTTAATCCAGGGGGCCCCCTACGAGCAGTACTTC. Protein: CASSLIQGAPYEQYF.

The chain combines TRBV6-6 with TRBJ2-6; D gene unclear. CDR3 size: 13 residues. The germline CDR1 and CDR2 sequences are MNHNY and SVGAGI (reference sequence). Trimming left V 7 bases short and J 3 bases short, with 7 bases between. The CDR3 DNA reads TGTGCCAGCATCGAGGTTGGGGCCAACGTCCTGACTTTC. Protein product: CASIEVGANVLTF.

CDR3 nucleotide sequence: TGTGCCAGCAGCTTGGATCCCGAAGGGGCAGTAAAAAACATTCAGTACTTC. Its protein product is CASSLDPEGAVKNIQYF. The gene calls are TRBV5-5 and TRBJ2-4; a weak D match, TRBD1 (5 bases). The CDR3 runs 17 residues. V lost 0 bases and J 4 bases, leaving 17 bases between the germline ends. Germline V gene lookup returns CDR1 SGHKS and CDR2 YYEKEE (reference sequence). Complete variable domain (other parts from reference TRBV5-5 and TRBJ2-4): DAGVTQSPTHLIKTRGQQVTLRCSPISGHKSVSWYQQVLGQGPQFIFQYYEKEERGRGNFPDRFSARQFPNYSSELNVNALLLGDSALYLCASSLDPEGAVKNIQYFGAGTRLSVL.

The rearrangement links TRBV4-1 to TRBJ2-5, with D possibly matching TRBD1 (8 bases). This CDR3 is 15 amino acids long. The germline V gene has CDR1 MGHRA and CDR2 YSYEKL. Trimming removed 0 bases from V and 10 bases from J, with 18 bases in between. CDR3 DNA sequence: TGCGCCAGCAGCCAAGATCCCCGACAGGGGAGGGTCCAGTACTTC. Its translation: CASSQDPRQGRVQYF.

This rearrangement joins TRBV29-1 to TRBJ1-2, with 10 bases aligning to TRBD1. With V trimmed by 7 bases and J by 7 bases, 12 bases remained unmatched. Germline V gene sequence: CDR1 SQVTM, CDR2 ANQGSEA. The CDR3 runs 14 residues. This CDR3 reads CSAQRTGGTGGYTF. The DNA for the CDR3 is TGCAGCGCACAGAGGACAGGGGGAACCGGTGGCTACACCTTC.

The chain recombines TRBV19 with TRBJ1-1; D ambiguous. The CDR3 has 15 residues. Germline-derived CDR1 and CDR2 are LNHDA and SQIVND (reference sequence). The V and J ends lost 10 bases and 1 base respectively, with 19 bases between them. CDR3 coding DNA: TGTGCCACCTTGAGGAGGGAAAGCGGGAACACTGAAGCTTTCTTT. This codes for CATLRRESGNTEAFF.

This clone was recorded once. This chain joins TRBV29-1 and TRBJ2-3; 7 positions match TRBD2. From germline, CDR1 is SQVTM and CDR2 ANQGSEA. The V gene end was trimmed by 6 bases and the J gene end by 0 bases; junction bases not matched to a gene: 6. CDR3 length equals 14 residues. The CDR3 DNA follows: TGCAGCGTGGGAGCGGGGCTAAGCACAGATACGCAGTATTTT. Translated, it gives CSVGAGLSTDTQYF.

The genes are TRBV19 and TRBJ2-7; a possible D gene is TRBD1 (6 bases). V was pared by 5 bases and J by 2 bases, with 10 bases between. Germline CDR1 and CDR2: LNHDA and SQIVND (reference sequence). The CDR3 length is 13 residues. CDR3 loop: CASSPGDTYEQYF. DNA of the CDR3: TGTGCCAGTAGTCCTGGGGACACCTACGAGCAGTACTTC.

This clone was seen once. The V call is TRBV5-1, the J call TRBJ1-2, with 9 bases fitting TRBD1. CDR1 SGHRS and CDR2 YFSETQ come from the germline V gene. The V and J ends lost 3 bases and 4 bases, in that order; junction bases with no gene match: 10. The length of the CDR3 is 16 residues. CDR3 residues: CASSSGGGQGTYGYTF. The CDR3, as DNA: TGCGCCAGCAGCTCGGGGGGCGGACAGGGGACCTATGGCTACACCTTC.

V gene TRBV10-1 combines with J gene TRBJ1-2, with D possibly matching TRBD1 (5 bases). Per germline, CDR1 WNHNN and CDR2 SYGVQD (reference sequence). CDR3 length: 15 residues. The V and J ends lost 3 bases and 3 bases respectively, with 14 bases between them. The CDR3 region is CASSEFGREDYGYTF. The CDR3 nucleotides are TGCGCCAGCAGTGAATTTGGCAGGGAAGACTATGGCTACACCTTC.

The genes are TRBV7-9 and TRBJ1-1; no definite D call. Germline V gene data show CDR1 as SEHNR and CDR2 as FQNEAQ (reference sequence). V was cut by 7 bases and J by 0 bases, with 12 bases left in between. CDR3 size: 14 residues. The CDR3 reads CASIPADMNTEAFF. For the CDR3, the DNA is TGTGCCAGCATCCCGGCAGACATGAACACTGAAGCTTTCTTT.

The chain combines TRBV5-1 with TRBJ1-6; D possibly corresponds to TRBD1 (6 bases). This CDR3 contains 14 residues. Germline V gene lookup returns CDR1 SGHRS and CDR2 YFSETQ. The V end lost 2 bases, the J end lost 5 bases, and 8 bases lay between the germline ends. The CDR3 DNA sequence: TGCGCCAGCAGCTTCAACAGGGATAATTCACCCCTCCACTTT. It codes for CASSFNRDNSPLHF.

This chain connects TRBV5-1 to TRBJ1-3; maybe TRBD1 (6 bases). The CDR3 runs to 15 residues. Germline CDR1 reads SGHRS; CDR2 reads YFSETQ. V was pared by 4 bases and J by 3 bases, with 14 bases between. CDR3 bases: TGCGCCAGCAGCAGAGAAGGGGGTTTTGGAAACACCATATATTTT. Its translation is CASSREGGFGNTIYF.

This rearrangement joins TRBV18 to TRBJ2-5; no clear D gene. The CDR3 length is 11 residues. Germline V gene data show CDR1 as KGHSH and CDR2 as LQKENI. Trimming pared 3 bases from V and 3 bases from J, leaving 2 bases between. The CDR3 reads CASSPEETQYF. In DNA form, the CDR3 reads TGTGCCAGCTCACCCGAAGAGACCCAGTACTTC.

The V call is TRBV3-1 (or the pseudogene TRBV3-2), the J call TRBJ1-4; 7 positions agree with TRBD1. The CDR3 is made up of 16 amino acids. CDR1 is LGHDT and CDR2 is YNNKEL in the germline V gene (reference sequence). With 0 bases clipped from V and 11 bases from J, the junction kept 12 bases outside the gene matches. CDR3 in amino acids: CASSQDRAGGFGKLFF. In DNA, the CDR3 is TGTGCCAGCAGCCAAGATCGGGCAGGGGGATTTGGGAAACTGTTTTTT.

The chain is built from TRBV4-1 and TRBJ2-2, with 11 bases matching TRBD2. The trim removed 1 base at V and 10 bases at J, leaving 11 bases unmatched. This CDR3 comprises 17 residues. The germline CDR1 and CDR2 sequences are MGHRA and YSYEKL. CDR3 DNA sequence: TGCGCCAGCAGCCAAGTACCTAGCGGGAGGAGTGGCGAGGAGCTGTTTTTT. This codes for CASSQVPSGRSGEELFF.

The chain is built from TRBV2 and TRBJ2-5; TRBD2 aligns across 7 bases. Germline CDR1 is SNHLY and CDR2 is FYNNEI. V lost 6 bases and J lost 7; bases outside the gene matches: 8. The CDR3 is 13 amino acids. The CDR3 reads CASSRAGRGTQYF. CDR3 DNA sequence: TGTGCCAGCAGCCGAGCGGGGAGGGGGACCCAGTACTTC.

CDR3 DNA sequence: TGTGCCACCAGGGACCAGGGGTTGGGCACAGATACGCAGTATTTT. Its protein product is CATRDQGLGTDTQYF. The chain combines TRBV24-1 with TRBJ2-3; maybe TRBD1 (6 bases). The CDR3 runs 15 residues. Between the trimmed V and J ends, which lost 7 bases and 1 base, there was a span of 14 bases. Germline V gene data show CDR1 as KGHDR and CDR2 as SFDVKD.

The chain links TRBV13 to TRBJ2-1; perhaps TRBD2 as D (6 bases). Trimming stripped 5 bases from V and 4 bases from J, with 18 bases between. This CDR3 is built from 16 residues. Per germline, CDR1 PRHDT and CDR2 FYEKMQ (reference sequence). CDR3 DNA: TGTGCCAGCAGCGACGCCGGGACTCTCCTTTACAATGAGCAGTTCTTC. This codes for CASSDAGTLLYNEQFF.

The table lists this clone with a few counts. The chain is built from TRBV9 and TRBJ2-1; weak D call: TRBD1 (5 bases). CDR1 and CDR2 from the germline V gene are SGDLS and YYNGEE. The V gene lost 3 bases and the J gene lost 9 bases, with 13 bases spanning the gap. The CDR3 sequence is 13 residues long. CDR3 residues: CASSAVGRGEQFF. Here the CDR3 DNA reads TGTGCCAGCAGCGCAGTCGGTAGGGGTGAGCAGTTCTTC.

The chain employs TRBV5-4 and TRBJ1-2; D may be TRBD1 (6 bases). V lost 0 bases, J lost 6 bases, and 12 bases lay in between. Looked up from germline, CDR1 is SGHNT and CDR2 is YYREEE (reference sequence). The CDR3 loop spans 14 amino acids. CDR3 residues: CASSLGGTKDGYTF. The CDR3 nucleotides are TGTGCCAGCAGCTTGGGAGGGACAAAGGATGGCTACACCTTC.

V is TRBV10-1 and J is TRBJ1-1, with a tentative D call TRBD1 (5 bases). Trimming cost V 3 bases and J 4 bases, with 15 bases left between them. This CDR3 has 15 amino acids. Per the germline V gene, CDR1 is WNHNN and CDR2 is SYGVQD (reference sequence). CDR3 in DNA: TGCGCCAGCAGTGATCTGGGGCAGGTTCCCACTGAAGCTTTCTTT. Its protein product is CASSDLGQVPTEAFF.

The chain has TRBV13 and TRBJ2-7; TRBD2 matches 13 bases. The V segment lost 4 bases and the J segment 8 bases; nucleotides outside the gene matches: 8. The CDR3 totals 15 residues. Germline V gives CDR1 PRHDT, CDR2 FYEKMQ (reference sequence). CDR3 nucleotide sequence: TGTGCCAGCAGCTCCGCTGGACTAGCGGGGGATCAGCAGTACTTC. The encoded protein is CASSSAGLAGDQQYF.

This chain links TRBV11-2 with TRBJ1-2; 8 nucleotides agree with TRBD1. Germline lookup yields CDR1 SGHAT and CDR2 FQNNGV. This CDR3 contains 13 residues. Trimming at V came to 5 bases and at J to 7 bases, leaving 6 bases not matched to a gene. As DNA, the CDR3 is TGTGCCAGCAGCCCTGGACAGGGTCGTGGCTACACCTTC. Residues: CASSPGQGRGYTF.

The rearrangement joins TRBV12-3 or TRBV12-4 to TRBJ1-1; D remains ambiguous. There are 12 residues in the CDR3. Trimming cost V 4 bases and J 3 bases, with 6 bases left between them. The CDR3 protein is CASSSSYTEAFF. The CDR3 nucleotides are TGTGCCAGCAGTTCGAGCTACACTGAAGCTTTCTTT.